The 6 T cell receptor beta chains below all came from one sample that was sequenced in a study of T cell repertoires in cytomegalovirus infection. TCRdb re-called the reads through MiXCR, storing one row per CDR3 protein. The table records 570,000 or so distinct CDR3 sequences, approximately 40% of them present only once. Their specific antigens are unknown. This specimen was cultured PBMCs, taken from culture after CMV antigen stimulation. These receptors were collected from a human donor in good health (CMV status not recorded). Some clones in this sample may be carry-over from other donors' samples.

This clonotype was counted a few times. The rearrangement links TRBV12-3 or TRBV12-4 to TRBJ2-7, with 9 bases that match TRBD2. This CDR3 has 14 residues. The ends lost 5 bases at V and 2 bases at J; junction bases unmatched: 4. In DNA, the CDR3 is TGTGCCAGCAGTGTCAGCGGGGGGACCTACGAGCAGTACTTC. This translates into CASSVSGGTYEQYF.

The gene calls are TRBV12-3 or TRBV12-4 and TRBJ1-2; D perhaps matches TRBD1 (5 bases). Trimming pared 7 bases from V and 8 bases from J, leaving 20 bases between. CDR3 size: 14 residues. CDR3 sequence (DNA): TGTGCCAGCAATAAAGGGGTCCCGGATTTAGGCTACACCTTC. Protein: CASNKGVPDLGYTF.

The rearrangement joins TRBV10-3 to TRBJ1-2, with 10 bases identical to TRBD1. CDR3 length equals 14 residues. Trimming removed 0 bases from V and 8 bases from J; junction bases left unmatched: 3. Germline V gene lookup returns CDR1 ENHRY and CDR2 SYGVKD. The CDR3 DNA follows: TGTGCCATCAGTGAGTCGGAGACAGGGGGCGGCTACACCTTC. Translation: CAISESETGGGYTF.

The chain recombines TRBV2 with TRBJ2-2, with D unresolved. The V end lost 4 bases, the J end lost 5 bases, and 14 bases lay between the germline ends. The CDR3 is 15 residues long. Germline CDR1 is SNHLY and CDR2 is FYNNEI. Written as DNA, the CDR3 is TGTGCCAGCAGTGGCCGGTCTGTTGGGACCGGGGAGCTGTTTTTT. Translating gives CASSGRSVGTGELFF.

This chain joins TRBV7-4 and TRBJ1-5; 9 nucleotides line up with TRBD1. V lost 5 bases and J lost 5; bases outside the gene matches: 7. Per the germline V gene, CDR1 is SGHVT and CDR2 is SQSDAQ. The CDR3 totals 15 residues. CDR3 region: CASSARTGDDQPQHF. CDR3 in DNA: TGTGCCAGCAGCGCAAGGACAGGGGATGATCAGCCCCAGCATTTT.

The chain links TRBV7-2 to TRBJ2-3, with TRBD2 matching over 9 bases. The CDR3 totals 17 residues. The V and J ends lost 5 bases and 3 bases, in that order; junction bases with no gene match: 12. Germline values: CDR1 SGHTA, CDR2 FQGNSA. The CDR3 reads CASSPKSVAGGTDTQYF. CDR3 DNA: TGTGCCAGCAGCCCAAAAAGCGTGGCGGGAGGGACAGATACGCAGTATTTT.